This is a list of T cell receptor beta chains from one sample in a study of shared clonotypes between healthy human individuals. Some clones are missing from TCRdb's copy, which holds only in-frame ones; the method was immunoSEQ multiplex PCR. The sample gives 2 million to 2.5 million clones, 80% to 95% of which show up once; 0.36% is in the top ten. Sequenced sample: naive CD4+ T cells from PBMCs. Receptors originate from a young man in good health. Some clones in this sample may be carry-over from other donors' samples. The CDR3 runs from the conserved cysteine through the conserved F or W. The D gene is left open where the match is weak.

V,D,J,CDR3
TRBV7-7,.,TRBJ2-7,CASSLRQTYEQYF
TRBV5-1,TRBD2,TRBJ2-1,CASSFGGLAGRGEQFF
TRBV7-9,.,TRBJ2-1,CASSLLQDEQFF
TRBV7-3,.,TRBJ1-1,CASSLFIDSEAFF
TRBV5-1,TRBD2,TRBJ2-3,CASSSGLAALTDTQYF
TRBV6-5,.,TRBJ1-1,CASSFTGHSNTEAFF
TRBV5-1,.,TRBJ2-1,CASSSGPQGLMGEQFF
TRBV9,TRBD1,TRBJ2-7,CASSARGRSDEQYF
TRBV5-1,.,TRBJ1-4,CASSLEAGNEKLFF
TRBV5-1,TRBD1,TRBJ1-5,CASSFRGDQPQHF
TRBV5-5,.,TRBJ2-7,CASSAAGPGVYEQYF
TRBV6-1,.,TRBJ1-4,CASGGVTNEKLFF
TRBV2,TRBD1,TRBJ1-2,CASGQGSYGYTF
TRBV18,.,TRBJ2-1,CASSISAEPYNEQFF